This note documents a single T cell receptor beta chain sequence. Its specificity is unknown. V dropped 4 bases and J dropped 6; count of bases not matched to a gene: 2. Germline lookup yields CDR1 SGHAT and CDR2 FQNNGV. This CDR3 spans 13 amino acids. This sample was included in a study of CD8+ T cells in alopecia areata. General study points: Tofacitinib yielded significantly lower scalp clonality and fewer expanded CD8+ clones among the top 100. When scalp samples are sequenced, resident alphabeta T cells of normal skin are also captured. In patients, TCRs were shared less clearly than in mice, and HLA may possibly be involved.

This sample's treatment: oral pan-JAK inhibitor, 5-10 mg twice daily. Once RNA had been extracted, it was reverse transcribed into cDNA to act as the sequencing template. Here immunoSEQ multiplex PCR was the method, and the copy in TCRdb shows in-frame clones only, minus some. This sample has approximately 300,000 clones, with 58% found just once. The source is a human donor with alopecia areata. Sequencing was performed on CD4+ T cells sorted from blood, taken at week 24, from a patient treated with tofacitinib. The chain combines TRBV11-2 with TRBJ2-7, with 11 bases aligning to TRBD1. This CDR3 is CASSSDRGREQYF. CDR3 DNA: TGTGCCAGCAGCTCGGACAGGGGGCGCGAGCAGTACTTC.